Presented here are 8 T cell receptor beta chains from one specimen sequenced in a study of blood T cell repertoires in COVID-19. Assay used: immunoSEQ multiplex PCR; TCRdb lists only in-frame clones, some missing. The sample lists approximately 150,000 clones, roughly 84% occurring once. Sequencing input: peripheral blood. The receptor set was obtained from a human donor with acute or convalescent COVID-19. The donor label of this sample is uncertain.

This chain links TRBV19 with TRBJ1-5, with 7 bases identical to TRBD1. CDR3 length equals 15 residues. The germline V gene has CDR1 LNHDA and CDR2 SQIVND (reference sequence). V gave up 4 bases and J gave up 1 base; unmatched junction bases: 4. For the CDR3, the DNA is TGTGCCAGTAGTAGGACAGGCGGAAGCAATCAGCCCCAGCATTTT. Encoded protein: CASSRTGGSNQPQHF.

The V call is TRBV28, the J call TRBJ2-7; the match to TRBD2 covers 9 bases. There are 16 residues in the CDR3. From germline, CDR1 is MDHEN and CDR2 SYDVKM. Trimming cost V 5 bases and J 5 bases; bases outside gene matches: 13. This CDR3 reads CASSRREGTTPHEQYF. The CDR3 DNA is TGTGCCAGCAGTCGGCGGGAGGGGACGACGCCCCACGAGCAGTACTTC.

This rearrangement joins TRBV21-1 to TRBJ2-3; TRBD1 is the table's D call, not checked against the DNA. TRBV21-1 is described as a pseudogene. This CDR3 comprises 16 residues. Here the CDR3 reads CASSKRAGASTDTQYF. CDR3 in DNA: TGTGCCAGCAGCAAACGGGCAGGGGCCAGCACAGATACGCAGTATTTT.

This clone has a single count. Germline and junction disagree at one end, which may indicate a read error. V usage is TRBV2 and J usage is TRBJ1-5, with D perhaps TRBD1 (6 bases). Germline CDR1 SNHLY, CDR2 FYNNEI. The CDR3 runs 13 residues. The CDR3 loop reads CASSEAPDSPQHF. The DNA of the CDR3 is TGTGCCAGCAGCGAAGCCCCGGACAGTCCCCAGCATTTT.

The CDR3 loop is CSVGGQLNTGELFF. The CDR3 DNA follows: TGCAGCGTTGGGGGACAGTTGAACACCGGGGAGCTGTTTTTT. This chain uses TRBV29-1 with TRBJ2-2, with 7 bases identical to TRBD1. V lost 4 bases and J lost 1; bases outside the gene matches: 3. The CDR3 runs to 14 residues. Germline CDR1 is SQVTM and CDR2 is ANQGSEA.

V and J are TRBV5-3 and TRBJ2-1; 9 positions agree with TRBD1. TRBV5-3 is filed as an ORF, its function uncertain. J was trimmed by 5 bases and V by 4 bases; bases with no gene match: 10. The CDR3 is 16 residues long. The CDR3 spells CARSTGTGIQDNEQFF. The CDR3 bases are TGTGCCAGAAGCACCGGGACAGGGATACAGGACAATGAGCAGTTCTTC.

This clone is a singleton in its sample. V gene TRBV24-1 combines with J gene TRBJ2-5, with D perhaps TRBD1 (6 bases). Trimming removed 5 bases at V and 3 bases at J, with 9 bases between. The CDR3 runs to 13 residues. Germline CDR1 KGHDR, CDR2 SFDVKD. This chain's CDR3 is CATSGGTKETQYF. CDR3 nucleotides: TGTGCCACCAGTGGTGGGACAAAAGAGACCCAGTACTTC.

Written as DNA, the CDR3 is TGTGCCAGCAGCCAAGATAGTGACACCATATATTTT. Translation gives CASSQDSDTIYF. The chain couples TRBV3-1 (or the pseudogene TRBV3-2) to TRBJ1-3; no reliable D call. The CDR3 is 12 residues long. Looked up from germline, CDR1 is LGHDT and CDR2 is YNNKEL (reference sequence). V lost 0 bases and J lost 8, with 5 bases in between.